These 22 T cell receptor beta chains came from one sample sequenced in a study of regulatory T cells in long-lasting Graves disease. The authors built TCR beta libraries using iRepertoire HTBI primers and Arm-PCR of CDR3 regions. TCRdb called the multiplex PCR reads again in MiXCR, with one record for every CDR3 protein. The table records a few hundred thousand distinct CDR3 sequences, 14% of them present only once. The time point denotes: newly diagnosed GD, antithyroid drugs for less than 3 months. Researchers made the TCR library from RNA that was extracted from PBMCs. The same data also went into a second study, on T cells in Graves' hyperthyroidism and ophthalmopathy.

Sequences were derived from peripheral blood mononuclear cells (PBMCs), sampled at new diagnosis, from a patient treated with antithyroid drugs. The receptors stem from a woman aged 50 to 60 with Graves disease.

This clonotype has a handful of counts. The chain is built from TRBV5-1 and TRBJ1-6, with TRBD1 as a possible D gene (5 bases). The CDR3 spans 18 residues. In germline, CDR1 is SGHRS, CDR2 YFSETQ. The V end lost 4 bases, the J end lost 5 bases, and 22 bases lay between the germline ends. The CDR3, as DNA: TGCGCCAGCAGCCCCGCCTCGGGGACGGTCGGAAATAATTCACCCCTCCACTTT. Residues: CASSPASGTVGNNSPLHF.

This clonotype was detected ten times or more. The gene calls are TRBV7-9 and TRBJ1-5, with 7 bases identical to TRBD1. Germline V gene data show CDR1 as SEHNR and CDR2 as FQNEAQ (reference sequence). The V segment lost 4 bases and the J segment 5 bases; nucleotides outside the gene matches: 5. The CDR3 is 14 amino acids. The DNA for the CDR3 is TGTGCCAGCAGCTCCCAGGGGGGGCATCAGCCCCAGCATTTT. It translates to CASSSQGGHQPQHF.

This clonotype showed up just a few times. The J gene is TRBJ1-2, the V gene TRBV14; D might be TRBD1 (5 bases). The length of the CDR3 is 14 residues. Trimming removed 3 bases at V and 5 bases at J, with 13 bases between. The germline V gene encodes CDR1 SGHDN and CDR2 FVKESK. This chain's CDR3 is CASSHYDRIYGYTF. DNA for the CDR3: TGTGCCAGCAGCCATTACGACAGAATTTATGGCTACACCTTC.

There are a few counts of this clonotype. The CDR3 sequence is CSAPSLRDSNEKLFF. The CDR3 DNA reads as TGCAGTGCTCCAAGTTTACGGGATTCTAATGAAAAACTGTTTTTT. The chain employs TRBV20-1 and TRBJ1-4; D ambiguous. From germline, CDR1 is DFQATT and CDR2 SNEGSKA (reference sequence). V lost 5 bases and J lost 3, with 16 bases in between. The CDR3 has 15 residues.

J is TRBJ1-2 and V is TRBV10-2, with TRBD1 identical over 7 bases. The CDR3 totals 19 residues. The germline V gene has CDR1 WSHSY and CDR2 SAAADI. V lost 8 bases and J lost 4; bases outside the gene matches: 25. CDR3 in amino acids: CASAMTNPGQLSNGYGYTF. CDR3 nucleotides: TGCGCCAGCGCGATGACCAACCCGGGACAGTTATCTAATGGCTATGGCTACACCTTC.

This clonotype was recorded at least ten times. The rearrangement uses TRBV28 and TRBJ2-3; 12 bases are a match to TRBD2. The length of the CDR3 is 17 residues. Germline V gives CDR1 MDHEN, CDR2 SYDVKM. Trimming removed 3 bases from V and 2 bases from J; junction bases left unmatched: 6. CDR3 coding DNA: TGTGCCAGCAGTTTCCCGGGACTAGCGGGTTCCACAGATACGCAGTATTTT. It encodes CASSFPGLAGSTDTQYF.

This clonotype was observed at least ten times. The genes are TRBV7-2 and TRBJ2-3; 10 nucleotides match TRBD2. The CDR3 spans 16 residues. CDR1 and CDR2 (germline): SGHTA, FQGNSA. V dropped 4 bases and J dropped 3; count of bases not matched to a gene: 7. The CDR3 region is CASSYRGGLATDTQYF. The DNA for the CDR3 is TGTGCCAGCAGCTACAGGGGGGGACTAGCGACAGATACGCAGTATTTT.

This clonotype has a handful of counts. The genes are TRBV14 and TRBJ2-7, with 9 bases matching TRBD2. The CDR3 sequence is 16 residues long. V shed 0 bases and J 4 bases; nucleotides not matched to a gene: 7. Germline-derived CDR1 and CDR2 are SGHDN and FVKESK. The CDR3 coding sequence is TGTGCCAGCAGCCAAGAGTTCCCTAGCGGGACTTACGAGCAGTACTTC. Residues: CASSQEFPSGTYEQYF.

This clonotype occurred many times. The rearrangement links TRBV18 to TRBJ2-5; 7 bases fit TRBD1. With V trimmed by 2 bases and J by 5 bases, 8 bases remained unmatched. CDR3 length equals 15 residues. Germline CDR1 is KGHSH and CDR2 is LQKENI. CDR3 sequence: CASSPMTGSGETQYF. In DNA form, the CDR3 reads TGTGCCAGCTCACCAATGACAGGGAGTGGGGAGACCCAGTACTTC.

The table lists this clonotype with many counts. The genes are TRBV7-6 and TRBJ2-1, with D tentatively TRBD1 (5 bases). This CDR3 has 13 residues. Germline V gene lookup returns CDR1 SGHVS and CDR2 FNYEAQ. V lost 4 bases and J lost 7, with 11 bases in between. The CDR3 sequence is CASSSGQSNEQFF. In DNA form, the CDR3 reads TGTGCCAGCAGCTCCGGACAATCTAATGAGCAGTTCTTC.

This clonotype came up many times. The V gene is TRBV7-8, the J gene TRBJ1-6; no clear D. Germline-derived CDR1 and CDR2 are SGHVS and FQNEAQ. The V and J ends lost 2 bases and 7 bases respectively, with 18 bases between them. The CDR3 spans 17 residues. The CDR3: CASSLLTSPWENSPLHF. The CDR3 bases are TGTGCCAGCAGCTTATTGACGAGCCCGTGGGAGAATTCACCCCTCCACTTT.

This clonotype showed up many times. The rearrangement joins TRBV5-1 to TRBJ2-7; D ambiguous. The V gene's germline CDR1 is SGHRS and CDR2 YFSETQ. The length of the CDR3 is 14 residues. V lost 5 bases and J 5 bases, leaving 17 bases between the germline ends. CDR3 region: CASSYGPKPNEQYF. For the CDR3, the DNA is TGCGCCAGCAGTTATGGCCCGAAGCCCAACGAGCAGTACTTC.

This clonotype has only a few counts. The rearrangement joins TRBV6-2 or TRBV6-3 to TRBJ2-1; 7 bases match TRBD2. Germline CDR1 MNHEY, CDR2 SVGEGT. CDR3 length: 15 residues. Trimming at V came to 2 bases and at J to 12 bases, leaving 13 bases not matched to a gene. CDR3 coding DNA: TGTGCCAGCAGTTACACCCCCAGCGGGGATGGTGGGCAGTTCTTC. It yields the protein CASSYTPSGDGGQFF.

This clonotype was seen many times. The J gene is TRBJ2-7, the V gene TRBV2; tentatively, D is TRBD1 (6 bases). The CDR3 has 14 residues. CDR1 is SNHLY, CDR2 FYNNEI, per germline. Trimming shortened V by 2 bases and J by 6 bases, and 14 bases separated the two germline ends. The chain's CDR3 is CASSELAGALEQYF. CDR3 DNA sequence: TGTGCCAGCAGTGAATTAGCAGGGGCTCTCGAGCAGTACTTC.

This clonotype has only a few counts. This chain joins TRBV7-6 and TRBJ2-7; D may be TRBD1 (6 bases). Trimming left V 0 bases short and J 4 bases short, with 16 bases between. The CDR3 totals 16 residues. Germline assignment: CDR1 SGHVS and CDR2 FNYEAQ. Written as DNA, the CDR3 is TGTGCCAGCAGCTTAGCGCCAGGGGTGATGATGTACGAGCAGTACTTC. It codes for CASSLAPGVMMYEQYF.

This clonotype was recorded many times. The V call is TRBV7-3, the J call TRBJ2-3; 11 nucleotides align to TRBD2. After removal of 3 bases from V and 5 bases from J, the junction contained 7 bases not matched to a gene. The CDR3 sequence is 16 residues long. Germline V CDR1 and CDR2: SGHTA, FQGTGA. This CDR3 reads CASSFGTSGLLDTQYF. DNA for the CDR3: TGTGCCAGCAGCTTCGGGACTAGCGGCCTGTTAGATACGCAGTATTTT.

This clonotype showed up many times. The genes are TRBV2 and TRBJ1-1; D is unclear. CDR1 is SNHLY and CDR2 is FYNNEI in the germline V gene. Trimming shortened V by 3 bases and J by 3 bases, and 11 bases separated the two germline ends. This CDR3 comprises 14 residues. In DNA form, the CDR3 reads TGTGCCAGCAGTGAGCCAGGACCTGACACTGAAGCTTTCTTT. It translates to CASSEPGPDTEAFF.

This clonotype was counted at least ten times. The genes are TRBV24-1 and TRBJ2-2; D remains ambiguous. The CDR3 has 16 residues. V lost 2 bases and J 0 bases, leaving 9 bases between the germline ends. Germline CDR1 KGHDR, CDR2 SFDVKD. CDR3 loop: CATSDSGHTNTGELFF. The CDR3 DNA reads TGTGCCACCAGTGATTCGGGCCATACGAACACCGGGGAGCTGTTTTTT.

The chain joins TRBV2 to TRBJ2-1, with 10 bases that match TRBD2. V shed 6 bases and J 3 bases; nucleotides not matched to a gene: 8. CDR3 length: 16 amino acids. Germline CDR1 SNHLY, CDR2 FYNNEI. CDR3 in amino acids: CASRAKGLALYNEQFF. CDR3 bases: TGTGCCAGCAGAGCCAAGGGACTAGCGCTCTACAATGAGCAGTTCTTC.

This chain uses TRBV4-1 with TRBJ1-6, with TRBD1 matching 7 bases. Germline trimming cut 0 bases from V and 7 bases from J; bases unmatched to any gene: 6. Germline loops: CDR1 MGHRA, CDR2 YSYEKL. The CDR3 spans 16 residues. The CDR3 is CASSQEPTGSNSPLHF. The CDR3 region has the DNA TGCGCCAGCAGCCAAGAACCGACAGGGTCAAATTCACCCCTCCACTTT.

Of note for this clonotype: A single base separates this from a much larger clone, so it may be a read error. The chain combines TRBV7-9 with TRBJ2-5; 8 bases align to TRBD1. There are 15 residues in the CDR3. The germline V gene encodes CDR1 SEHNR and CDR2 FQNEAQ (reference sequence). J was trimmed by 4 bases and V by 8 bases; bases with no gene match: 12. This CDR3 reads CASSRIGTGLETQYF. The CDR3 DNA reads as TGTGCCAGCTCGCGGATAGGGACAGGCCTAGAGACCCAGTACTTC.

This clonotype was seen a handful of times. The chain is built from TRBV7-2 and TRBJ1-2; 7 bases are shared with TRBD1. The V gene end was trimmed by 2 bases and the J gene end by 4 bases; junction bases not matched to a gene: 7. The CDR3 runs to 15 residues. Looked up from germline, CDR1 is SGHTA and CDR2 is FQGNSA. DNA for the CDR3: TGTGCCAGCAGCTTAACCGGGACAGCGCTCTATGGCTACACCTTC. This encodes CASSLTGTALYGYTF. Full variable domain (rest looked up from reference TRBV7-2 and TRBJ1-2): GAGVSQSPSNKVTEKGKDVELRCDPISGHTALYWYRQSLGQGLEFLIYFQGNSAPDKSGLPSDRFSAERTGGSVSTLTIQRTQQEDSAVYLCASSLTGTALYGYTFGSGTRLTVV.